This T cell receptor beta chain was sequenced for a study of PD-1 blockade in classical Hodgkin lymphoma. Findings and caveats of the study: It was reported that newly diagnosed patients had less baseline TCR diversity than healthy donors. Why the repertoires differ is still unclear, perhaps disease activity or prior therapy. The baseline diversity of complete responders showed similarity to that of newly diagnosed patients.

As for this clone: Its antigen is still unknown.

The germline V gene has CDR1 GTSNPN and CDR2 SVGIG (reference sequence). This CDR3 has 18 amino acids. Trimming removed 2 bases from V and 10 bases from J; junction bases left unmatched: 19. The sample's time point: cycle 4 day 1 (C4D1), after 6 weeks of nivolumab. There was relapse after autologous stem cell transplantation in every patient, and there was variation in brentuximab vedotin exposure. Assay: immunoSEQ multiplex PCR; the TCRdb copy retains only in-frame clones and omits some. This table has approximately 39,000 clones, more than 60% appearing once. Sequenced material: peripheral blood mononuclear cells (PBMCs), taken before the fourth cycle of nivolumab. This clonotype originated in a human donor with classical Hodgkin lymphoma. The chain is built from TRBV30 and TRBJ2-2; 10 bases are shared with TRBD1. The chain's CDR3 is CAWSLLSPGQGFPSELFF. For the CDR3, the DNA is TGTGCCTGGAGTCTTCTCTCCCCGGGACAGGGGTTCCCCTCGGAGCTGTTTTTT.